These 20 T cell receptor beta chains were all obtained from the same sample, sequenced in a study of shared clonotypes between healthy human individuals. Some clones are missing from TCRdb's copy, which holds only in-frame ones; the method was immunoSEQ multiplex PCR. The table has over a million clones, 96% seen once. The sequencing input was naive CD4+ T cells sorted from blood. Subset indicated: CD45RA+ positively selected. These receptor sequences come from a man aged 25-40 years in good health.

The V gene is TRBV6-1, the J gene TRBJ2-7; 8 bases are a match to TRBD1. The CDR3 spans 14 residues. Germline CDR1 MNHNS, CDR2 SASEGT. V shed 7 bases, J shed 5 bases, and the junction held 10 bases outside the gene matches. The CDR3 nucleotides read TGTGCCAGCAACCCCGGGACAGGCTCGCACGAGCAGTACTTC. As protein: CASNPGTGSHEQYF.

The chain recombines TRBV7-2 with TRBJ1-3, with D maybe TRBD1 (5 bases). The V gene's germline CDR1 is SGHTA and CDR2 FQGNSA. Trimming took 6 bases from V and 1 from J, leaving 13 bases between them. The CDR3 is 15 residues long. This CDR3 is CASRGTYSSGNTIYF. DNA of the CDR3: TGTGCCAGCAGAGGGACCTATTCATCTGGAAACACCATATATTTT.

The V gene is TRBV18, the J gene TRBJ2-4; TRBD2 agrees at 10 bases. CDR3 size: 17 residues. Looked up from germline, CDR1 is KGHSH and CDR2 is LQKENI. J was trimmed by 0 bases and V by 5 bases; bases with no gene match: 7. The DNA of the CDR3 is TGTGCCAGCTCAGTAGCGGGAGGCGCTGTAGCCAAAAACATTCAGTACTTC. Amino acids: CASSVAGGAVAKNIQYF. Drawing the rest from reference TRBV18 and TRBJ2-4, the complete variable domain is NAGVMQNPRHLVRRRGQEARLRCSPMKGHSHVYWYRQLPEEGLKFMVYLQKENIIDESGMPKERFSAEFPKEGPSILRIQQVVRGDSAAYFCASSVAGGAVAKNIQYFGAGTRLSVL.

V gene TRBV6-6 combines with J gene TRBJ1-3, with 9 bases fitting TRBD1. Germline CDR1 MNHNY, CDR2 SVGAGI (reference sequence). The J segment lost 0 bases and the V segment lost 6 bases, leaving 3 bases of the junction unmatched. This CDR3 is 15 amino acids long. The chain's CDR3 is CASRDRGFSGNTIYF. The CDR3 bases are TGTGCCAGCAGGGACAGGGGCTTCTCTGGAAACACCATATATTTT.

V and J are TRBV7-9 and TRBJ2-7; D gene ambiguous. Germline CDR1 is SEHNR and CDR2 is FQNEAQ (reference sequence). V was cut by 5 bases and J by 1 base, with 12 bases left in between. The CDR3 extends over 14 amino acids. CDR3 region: CASSPRTQSYEQYF. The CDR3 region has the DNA TGTGCCAGCAGCCCCAGGACCCAATCCTACGAGCAGTACTTC.

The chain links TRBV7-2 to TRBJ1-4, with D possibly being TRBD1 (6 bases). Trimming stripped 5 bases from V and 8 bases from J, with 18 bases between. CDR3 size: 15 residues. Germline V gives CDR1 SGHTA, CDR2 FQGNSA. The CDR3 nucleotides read TGTGCCAGCAGCCCGACCGGCAGGGGTGGCGAAAAACTGTTTTTT. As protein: CASSPTGRGGEKLFF.

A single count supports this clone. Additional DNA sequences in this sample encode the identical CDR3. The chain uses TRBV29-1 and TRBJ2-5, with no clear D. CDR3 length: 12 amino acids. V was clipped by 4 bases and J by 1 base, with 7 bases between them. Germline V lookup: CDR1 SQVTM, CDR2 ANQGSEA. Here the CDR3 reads CSVVPPQETQYF. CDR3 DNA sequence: TGCAGCGTTGTGCCACCCCAAGAGACCCAGTACTTC.

For the CDR3, the DNA is TGTGCCAGCAGGCCCTCCGGGACAGAGAAGACTGAAGCTTTCTTT. Translated, it gives CASRPSGTEKTEAFF. This chain links TRBV28 with TRBJ1-1; 7 bases are shared with TRBD1. This CDR3 has 15 amino acids. J was trimmed by 5 bases and V by 6 bases; bases with no gene match: 12. The germline gives CDR1 MDHEN, CDR2 SYDVKM.

The CDR3: CASSRAKAGGRKETQYF. CDR3 coding DNA: TGTGCCAGTAGTAGGGCGAAAGCGGGAGGGCGGAAGGAGACCCAGTACTTC. This chain links TRBV19 with TRBJ2-5; 10 nucleotides line up with TRBD2. After removal of 4 bases from V and 5 bases from J, the junction contained 13 bases not matched to a gene. Germline lookup yields CDR1 LNHDA and CDR2 SQIVND (reference sequence). The CDR3 covers 17 residues.

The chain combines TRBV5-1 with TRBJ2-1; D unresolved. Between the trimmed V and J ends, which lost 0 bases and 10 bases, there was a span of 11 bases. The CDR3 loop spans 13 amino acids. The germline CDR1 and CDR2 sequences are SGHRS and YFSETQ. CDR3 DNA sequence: TGCGCCAGCAGCTTGGTAGTCACCGGGGAGCAGTTCTTC. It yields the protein CASSLVVTGEQFF.

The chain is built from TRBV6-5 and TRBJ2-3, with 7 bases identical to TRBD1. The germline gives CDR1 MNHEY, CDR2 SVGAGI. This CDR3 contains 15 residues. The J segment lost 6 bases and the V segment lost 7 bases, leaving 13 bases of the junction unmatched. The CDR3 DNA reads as TGTGCCAGCAACGGGCGGCAGGGGGTCACGGATACGCAGTATTTT. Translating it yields CASNGRQGVTDTQYF.

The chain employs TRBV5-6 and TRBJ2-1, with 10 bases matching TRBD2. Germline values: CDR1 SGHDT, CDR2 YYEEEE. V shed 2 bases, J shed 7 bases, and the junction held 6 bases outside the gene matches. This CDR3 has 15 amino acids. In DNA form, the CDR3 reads TGTGCCAGCAGCTTATCCGGGACTAGCGCAAATGAGCAGTTCTTC. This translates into CASSLSGTSANEQFF.

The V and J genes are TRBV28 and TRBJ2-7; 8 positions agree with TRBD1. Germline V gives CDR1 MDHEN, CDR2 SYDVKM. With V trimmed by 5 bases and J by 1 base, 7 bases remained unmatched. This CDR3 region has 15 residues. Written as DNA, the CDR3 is TGTGCCAGCAGTGAAACGGGACAGGTATCCTACGAGCAGTACTTC. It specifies CASSETGQVSYEQYF.

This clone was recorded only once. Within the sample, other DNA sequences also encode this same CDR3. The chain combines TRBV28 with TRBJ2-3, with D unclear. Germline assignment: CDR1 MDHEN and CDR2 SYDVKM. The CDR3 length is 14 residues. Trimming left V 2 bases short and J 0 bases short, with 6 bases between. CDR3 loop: CASSLPGSTDTQYF. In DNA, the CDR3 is TGTGCCAGCAGTTTACCAGGTAGCACAGATACGCAGTATTTT.

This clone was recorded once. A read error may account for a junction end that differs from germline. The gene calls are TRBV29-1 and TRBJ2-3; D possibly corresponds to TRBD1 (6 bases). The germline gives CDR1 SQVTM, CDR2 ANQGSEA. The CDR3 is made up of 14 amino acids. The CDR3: CSVGSSGDTVTQYF. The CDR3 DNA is TGCAGCGTTGGGTCGTCAGGGGACACAGTTACGCAGTATTTT.

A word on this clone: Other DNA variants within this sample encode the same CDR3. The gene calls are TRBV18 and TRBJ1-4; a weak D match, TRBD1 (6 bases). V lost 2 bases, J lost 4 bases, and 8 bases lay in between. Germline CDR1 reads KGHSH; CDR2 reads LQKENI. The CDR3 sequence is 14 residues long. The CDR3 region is CASSPTGSNEKLFF. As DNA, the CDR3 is TGTGCCAGCTCACCAACAGGGAGTAATGAAAAACTGTTTTTT. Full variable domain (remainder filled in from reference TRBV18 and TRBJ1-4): NAGVMQNPRHLVRRRGQEARLRCSPMKGHSHVYWYRQLPEEGLKFMVYLQKENIIDESGMPKERFSAEFPKEGPSILRIQQVVRGDSAAYFCASSPTGSNEKLFFGSGTQLSVL.

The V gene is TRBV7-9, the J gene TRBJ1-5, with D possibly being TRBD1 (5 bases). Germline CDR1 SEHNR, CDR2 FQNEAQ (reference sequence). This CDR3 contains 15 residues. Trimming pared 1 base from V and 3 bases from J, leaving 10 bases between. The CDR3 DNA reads TGTGCCAGCAGCTTAGGGCCAGGGACCAATCAGCCCCAGCATTTT. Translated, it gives CASSLGPGTNQPQHF.

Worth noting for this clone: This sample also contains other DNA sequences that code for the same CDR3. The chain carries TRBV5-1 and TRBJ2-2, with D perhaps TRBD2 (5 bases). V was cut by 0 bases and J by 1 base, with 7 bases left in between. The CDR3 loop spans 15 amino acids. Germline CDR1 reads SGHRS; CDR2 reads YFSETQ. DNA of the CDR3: TGCGCCAGCAGCTTGGTCCGGGGGAACACCGGGGAGCTGTTTTTT. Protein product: CASSLVRGNTGELFF.

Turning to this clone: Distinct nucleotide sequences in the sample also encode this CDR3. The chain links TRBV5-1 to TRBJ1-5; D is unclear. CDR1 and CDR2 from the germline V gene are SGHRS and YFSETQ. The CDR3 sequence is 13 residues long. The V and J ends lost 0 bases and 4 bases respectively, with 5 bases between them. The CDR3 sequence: CASSLDRNQPQHF. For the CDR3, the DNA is TGCGCCAGCAGCTTGGACCGTAATCAGCCCCAGCATTTT.

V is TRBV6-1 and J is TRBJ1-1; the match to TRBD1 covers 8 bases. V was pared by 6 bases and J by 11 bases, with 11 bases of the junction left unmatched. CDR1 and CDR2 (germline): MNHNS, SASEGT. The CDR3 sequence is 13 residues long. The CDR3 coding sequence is TGTGCCAGCAGAGGAGGACAGGGCAATCGGGCTTTCTTT. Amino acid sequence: CASRGGQGNRAFF.